The entry below describes one T cell receptor beta chain. The antigen remains undetermined. This record belongs to a study of T cell responses to AZD1222 COVID-19 vaccine. Germline V CDR1 and CDR2: MGHRA, YSYEKL. V lost 4 bases and J lost 8; bases outside the gene matches: 6. The CDR3 covers 14 residues. Notes on the study in general: Only after the peak T cell response were repertoires sampled. Mostly white British, mostly female donors; authors suggested clonal diversity may be underestimated.

Sequencing used immunoSEQ multiplex PCR; TCRdb keeps in-frame clones, though not all of them. The sample records 100,000 to 150,000 clones, more than 85% being singletons. The source material was peripheral blood, sampled 28 days after the second AZD1222 dose. The J gene is TRBJ1-3, the V gene TRBV4-1, with TRBD1 identical over 9 bases. The receptor comes from an adult who received the AZD1222 COVID-19 vaccine. CDR3 region: CASSLGQGRDTIYF. The CDR3 DNA sequence: TGCGCCAGCAGCCTGGGACAGGGAAGGGACACCATATATTTT.